Sequencing of this T cell receptor beta chain was carried out in a study of OX40 agonist ivuxolimab in advanced cancers. The repertoire was sequenced with immunoSEQ multiplex PCR; TCRdb's copy has only in-frame clones and lacks some. This sample yields around 40,000 clones, of which approximately 84% are seen a single time; approximately 5.1% belongs to the top ten. CDR3 length: 11 residues. The germline V gene has CDR1 SNHLY and CDR2 FYNNEI. Trimming took off 10 bases at V and 6 bases at J, with 12 bases between the two ends. Cycle 7 day 1, cycle 4 day 1, and baseline were the timepoints at which blood was sampled.

The sequence came from an adult with an advanced solid tumor such as melanoma, head and neck, liver or kidney cancer. The V gene is TRBV2, the J gene TRBJ2-5; D might be TRBD1 or TRBD2, each matching 5 bases. The material was CD4+ or CD8+ T cells sorted from blood, obtained in a trial of the OX40 agonist ivuxolimab. CDR3 protein: CATTVGQTQYF. DNA of the CDR3: TGTGCCACTACGGTGGGACAGACCCAGTACTTC.